Below are 3 T cell receptor beta chains sequenced from a single sample in a study of cytomegalovirus exposure and HLA in healthy donors. In the PCR, 60 Vbeta and 13 Jbeta primers were used. Here immunoSEQ multiplex PCR was the method, and the copy in TCRdb shows in-frame clones only, minus some. The sample includes 140,000 or so clones, less than 10% of them seen just once. The sequencing input was PBMCs. The receptors were gathered from a male donor in good health and CMV-seronegative.

A few counts support this clone. The chain uses TRBV14 and TRBJ2-7; 8 bases are a match to TRBD2. There are 19 residues in the CDR3. V lost 0 bases and J lost 0; bases outside the gene matches: 13. CDR1 and CDR2 from the germline V gene are SGHDN and FVKESK. CDR3 coding DNA: TGTGCCAGCAGCCAAGAACCCCGGGGGTTTAGCGGGGTCTCCTACGAGCAGTACTTC. Amino acid sequence: CASSQEPRGFSGVSYEQYF.

This clone was picked up a small number of times. V gene TRBV6-5 combines with J gene TRBJ1-1, with a weak D call TRBD1 (6 bases). CDR1 and CDR2 from the germline V gene are MNHEY and SVGAGI. V lost 4 bases, J lost 1 base, and 16 bases lay in between. This CDR3 region has 16 residues. The CDR3 here is CASSFRTGLGNTEAFF. In nucleotides, the CDR3 is TGTGCCAGCAGTTTCCGAACAGGGTTGGGGAACACTGAAGCTTTCTTT.

This chain connects TRBV19 to TRBJ2-1; 10 nucleotides agree with TRBD2. Germline V gene lookup returns CDR1 LNHDA and CDR2 SQIVND (reference sequence). J gave up 4 bases and V 7 bases, and 7 bases lay outside the gene matches. The CDR3 sequence is 15 residues long. The CDR3 DNA follows: TGTGCCAGTACCGTGACTAGCGGGCCTTACAATGAGCAGTTCTTC. This gives the protein CASTVTSGPYNEQFF.